This TCR beta chain was sequenced in a study of T cells expressing NK-cell markers. The overall study: Seven of the eight sequenced donors were classified as HCMV-seropositive, and one was classified as seronegative.

Broader study findings: Clarity on HCMV specificity was lacking for the expanded NKG2C+ T cell clones.

Following a re-call of the 5' RACE reads, TCRdb has one entry per CDR3 protein and lacks DNA. The data show 300,000 to 500,000 distinct CDR3 sequences, and the top ten clones hold 9.5% to 12%. The CDR3 covers 13 residues. A word on this clonotype: The antigen is undetermined.

Sample: blood T cells: a sorted CD56 or NKG2C T cell subset, CD4+ or CD8+ T cells, or bulk PBMC T cells (not recorded which). The sequence was obtained from a woman aged 45-65 years in good health. The rearrangement joins TRBV12-3 or TRBV12-4 to TRBJ1-1. The CDR3: CASNQHGNTEAFF.